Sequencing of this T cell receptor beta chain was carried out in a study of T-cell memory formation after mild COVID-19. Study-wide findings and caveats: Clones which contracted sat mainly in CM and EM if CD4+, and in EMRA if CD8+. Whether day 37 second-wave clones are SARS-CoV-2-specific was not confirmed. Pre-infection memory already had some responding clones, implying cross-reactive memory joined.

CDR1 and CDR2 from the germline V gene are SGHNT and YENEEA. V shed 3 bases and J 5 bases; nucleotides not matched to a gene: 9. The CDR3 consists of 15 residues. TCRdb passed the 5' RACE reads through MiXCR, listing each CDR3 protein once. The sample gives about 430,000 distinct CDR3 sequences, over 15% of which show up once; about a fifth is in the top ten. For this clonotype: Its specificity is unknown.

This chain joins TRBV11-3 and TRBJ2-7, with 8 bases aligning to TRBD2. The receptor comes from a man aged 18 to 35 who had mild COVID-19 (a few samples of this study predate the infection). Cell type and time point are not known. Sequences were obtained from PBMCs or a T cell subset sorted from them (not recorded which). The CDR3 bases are TGTGCCAGCAGCTTTAGAGCGGGGGACGTCGACGAGCAGTACGTC. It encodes CASSFRAGDVDEQYV.